These T cell receptor beta chains were read from a single sample in a study of cytomegalovirus exposure and HLA in healthy donors. Measured with immunoSEQ multiplex PCR; TCRdb has only the in-frame clones, and not every one. The table records hundreds of thousands of clones, about 74% of them present only once. Sequenced sample: PBMCs. The receptors come from a man between 40 and 49 years old in good health and CMV-seronegative. Both conserved end residues are part of each CDR3. The D gene is left open where the match is weak.

d_gene	v_gene	j_gene	CDR3aa
-	TRBV11-1	TRBJ2-7	CASSSHPDRYSREQYF
-	TRBV6-6	TRBJ2-7	CASSYSKETPTYEQYF
-	TRBV19	TRBJ1-4	CASSINIRGGKLFF
-	TRBV13	TRBJ1-1	CASRALVNTEAFF
TRBD1	TRBV19	TRBJ2-7	CASSPVGGQLYEQYF
TRBD2	TRBV9	TRBJ2-5	CASSVVQGLARETQYF
TRBD2	TRBV4-1	TRBJ2-1	CASSQDLAARNEQFF
TRBD2	TRBV13	TRBJ2-7	CASSSGLAGTHEQYF
TRBD1	TRBV2	TRBJ1-5	CASSDSGTGNQPQHF
-	TRBV5-4	TRBJ2-1	CASSWRRALNNEQFF
TRBD1	TRBV5-1	TRBJ2-1	CASSLGGEFKNEQFF
TRBD2	TRBV10-3	TRBJ2-1	CATRLAGVEQFF
-	TRBV28	TRBJ1-1	CASSFHRMNTEAFF
-	TRBV9	TRBJ2-7	CASSVGPGPTYEQYF
-	TRBV6-6	TRBJ2-3	CASLVPSTDTQYF
-	TRBV5-1	TRBJ2-1	CASSLEGQGGEQFF
TRBD2	TRBV7-3	TRBJ2-3	CASSLTSGSLSTQYF
-	TRBV7-8	TRBJ2-2	CASSPLAGGNTGELFF
-	TRBV5-4	TRBJ2-7	CASSLGQGEQYF
TRBD2	TRBV28	TRBJ2-7	CASSRIAGGPEEQYF
TRBD2	TRBV30	TRBJ2-1	CAWRQTSGILYEQFF
TRBD1	TRBV30	TRBJ1-3	CAWTGQGIRNTIYF
-	TRBV2	TRBJ1-5	CASSTDRNQPQHF
TRBD2	TRBV15	TRBJ2-5	CATSSRTSGGPYNQETQYF
TRBD2	TRBV7-3	TRBJ2-3	CASSLSGRTTDTQYF
TRBD1	TRBV5-6	TRBJ1-1	CASSFWTGGGRTEAFF
-	TRBV7-9	TRBJ2-7	CASSRDNYEQYF
TRBD2	TRBV27	TRBJ2-2	CASSPPGLAGAGELFF
TRBD1	TRBV7-9	TRBJ2-2	CASSFSGTGNTGELFF
-	TRBV10-1	TRBJ2-1	CASSEARNNEQFF
-	TRBV25-1	TRBJ1-4	CASSPVGATEKLFF
-	TRBV2	TRBJ2-7	CASSGGSAYEQYF
TRBD1	TRBV5-1	TRBJ2-7	CASSRGQGEEQYF
-	TRBV2	TRBJ2-2	CASSDPRGVGELFF
-	TRBV7-9	TRBJ2-1	CATTKFDNNEQFF
-	TRBV7-8	TRBJ1-2	CASSFGRGDYGYTF
-	TRBV19	TRBJ1-1	CASSPPGDGAEAFF
-	TRBV5-4	TRBJ2-3	CASSLTGFGTDTQYF
TRBD1	TRBV15	TRBJ2-7	CATGKAGTGEVEQYF
TRBD1	TRBV9	TRBJ2-2	CASSVAAGGFSTGELFF
-	TRBV9	TRBJ2-1	CASSVGGLALDEQFF
TRBD1	TRBV7-2	TRBJ1-1	CASRCDRGRGTEAFF
-	TRBV27	TRBJ2-7	CASSPNRKSYEQYF
-	TRBV14	TRBJ2-3	CASSQEEAYSTDTQYF
TRBD2	TRBV25-1	TRBJ2-3	CASGGLAGAGDTQYF
-	TRBV28	TRBJ1-4	CASSSGQSNEKLFF
TRBD2	TRBV4-1	TRBJ2-3	CASSQVWREGRADTQYF
TRBD1	TRBV7-6	TRBJ2-7	CASRPGTGANEQYF
TRBD1	TRBV7-2	TRBJ2-7	CASSSAGQVSSYEQYF
TRBD1	TRBV7-3	TRBJ1-1	CASSLDRGREAFF
TRBD2	TRBV7-9	TRBJ2-1	CSSSLHHGGVFF
TRBD1	TRBV6-6	TRBJ1-2	CASSDRGVDGYTF
TRBD2	TRBV11-2	TRBJ2-5	CASSSLLAVQETQYF
-	TRBV7-2	TRBJ2-7	CASSPGGGGNSYEQYF